The rows below give T cell receptor beta chains drawn from one sample of a study of regulatory T cells in long-lasting Graves disease. One entry per CDR3 protein, called by TCRdb with MiXCR from the multiplex PCR reads. The data hold 650,000 to 850,000 distinct CDR3 sequences, with around 30% observed a single time. This specimen was peripheral blood mononuclear cells (PBMCs), taken when the disease was refractory, from a patient treated with antithyroid drugs. Receptors originate from a female donor with Graves disease. The CDR3 runs from the conserved cysteine through the conserved F or W. D genes are given only for firm matches. A clone size is listed for some rows: how often the clone was seen (once, few, many), or a class if it is expanded.

j_gene | v_gene | d_gene | abundance | CDR3nt | CDR3aa
TRBJ1-4 | TRBV5-1 | . | . | TGCGCCAGCAGCTCTGGACGGTGGAATGAAAAACTGTTTTTT | CASSSGRWNEKLFF
TRBJ1-2 | TRBV28 | . | once | TGTGCCAGCAGTTTGACAGCCTATGGCCACACCTTC | CASSLTAYGHTF
TRBJ2-7 | TRBV27 | . | . | TGTGCCAGCAGCCGTGGGGTAGCAGCCTACGAGCAGTACTTC | CASSRGVAAYEQYF
TRBJ2-6 | TRBV12-5 | . | few | TGTGCTAGTGGTTTGGTACTGAGAGCTCACCGTGGGGCCAACGTCCTGACTTTC | CASGLVLRAHRGANVLTF
TRBJ1-1 | TRBV9 | . | . | TGTGCCAGCAGCGTACATCTGGGTGAAGCTTTCTTT | CASSVHLGEAFF
TRBJ2-7 | TRBV12-3/TRBV12-4 | TRBD2 | many | TGTGCCAGCAGCCTCGATCACACCGGGACTAGCGGAGAATACGAGCAGTACTTC | CASSLDHTGTSGEYEQYF
TRBJ2-5 | TRBV7-2 | . | many | TGTGCCAGCAGCTTAGTTTGGGGGAACCAAGAGACCCAGTACTTC | CASSLVWGNQETQYF
TRBJ1-1 | TRBV3-1 | . | . | TGTGCCAGCAGCCGAAAGGGGGGGAGCACTGAAGCTTTCTTT | CASSRKGGSTEAFF
TRBJ1-5 | TRBV27 | . | . | TGTGCCAGCAGTTTATTGGGGGCTAATCAGCCCCAGCATTTT | CASSLLGANQPQHF
TRBJ2-3 | TRBV4-1 | TRBD2 | . | TGCGCCAGCAGCCAAGATTTCGGCGGGAGGGCCTACACAGATACGCAGTATTTT | CASSQDFGGRAYTDTQYF
TRBJ2-7 | TRBV6-1 | TRBD2 | few | TGTGCCAGCAGTACAAATAGCGGGAGCTACGAGCAGTACTTC | CASSTNSGSYEQYF
TRBJ1-1 | TRBV12-3/TRBV12-4 | . | many | TGTGCCAGCAGTTTCTCTGGATCCAACACTGAAGCTTTCTTT | CASSFSGSNTEAFF
TRBJ2-7 | TRBV20-1 | TRBD2 | . | TGCAGTGCTCGCCCGACGCCGGGACTAGCGGGAGTCTACGAGCAGTACTTC | CSARPTPGLAGVYEQYF
TRBJ2-2 | TRBV12-3/TRBV12-4 | . | . | TGTGCCAGCAGTTTTTCTCCCCCCGGGGAGCTGTTTTTT | CASSFSPPGELFF
TRBJ1-1 | TRBV12-3/TRBV12-4 | . | many | TGTGCCAGCAGTCCCCGGACAAACACTGAAGCTTTCTTT | CASSPRTNTEAFF
TRBJ2-7 | TRBV9 | TRBD1 | . | TGTGCCAGCAGTCCGTCAGGGACAGGGGCAGGCGAGCAGTACTTC | CASSPSGTGAGEQYF
TRBJ2-7 | TRBV28 | TRBD1 | many | TGTGCCAGCAGAGAAAGCAGGGGGACAACTAGAGAGCAGTACTTC | CASRESRGTTREQYF
TRBJ1-2 | TRBV18 | . | few | TGTGCCAGCTCACCACCGTACGGGTATGGCTACACCTTC | CASSPPYGYGYTF
TRBJ1-2 | TRBV28 | . | many | TGTGCCAGCAGCTTTGAGTTAAACTATGGCTACACCTTC | CASSFELNYGYTF
TRBJ2-2 | TRBV12-3/TRBV12-4 | . | few | TGTGCCAGCAGTACCGGGGAGCTGTTTTTT | CASSTGELFF
TRBJ2-6 | TRBV3-1 | . | . | TGTGCCAGCAGCCAAGATTGGGGGTCTTCTGGGGCCAACGTCCTGACTTTC | CASSQDWGSSGANVLTF
TRBJ1-2 | TRBV27 | TRBD1 | few | TGTGCCAGCAGGAGGGACAGGGGGTATGGCTACACCTTC | CASRRDRGYGYTF
TRBJ1-1 | TRBV15 | . | . | TGTGCCACCAGCAGAGGTATCACTGAAGCTTTCTTT | CATSRGITEAFF
TRBJ2-5 | TRBV6-1 | . | many | TGTGCCAGCAGTCCACAGGGACCCCAAGAGACCCAGTACTTC | CASSPQGPQETQYF
TRBJ1-1 | TRBV2 | . | many | TGTGCCAGCATGGGGGCGGCAGGGGTAATGTGGACTGAAGCTTTCTTT | CASMGAAGVMWTEAFF
TRBJ2-5 | TRBV20-1 | TRBD2 | . | TGCAGTGCTGTCCAACTAGCGCGCCAAGAGACCCAGTACTTC | CSAVQLARQETQYF
TRBJ1-4 | TRBV6-5 | . | many | TGTGCCAGCAGTTACCGGGGGGCTGATGAAAAACTGTTTTTT | CASSYRGADEKLFF
TRBJ2-7 | TRBV19 | . | . | TGTGCCAGTAGTCCCCTTCGAGGGGAAATCGTTGAGCAGTACTTC | CASSPLRGEIVEQYF
TRBJ1-1 | TRBV2 | . | few | TGTGCCAGCAGTGAACGACAGCGGGTATCGCACACTGAAGCTTTCTTT | CASSERQRVSHTEAFF
TRBJ1-2 | TRBV30 | . | . | TGTGCCTGGATTCCCCCCGGGGGTAACTATGGCTACACCTTC | CAWIPPGGNYGYTF
TRBJ1-1 | TRBV2 | . | . | TGTGCCAGCAGAATCCAGGGAAAATCTGAAGCTTTCTTT | CASRIQGKSEAFF
TRBJ2-7 | TRBV19 | . | few | TGTGCCAGTAGTATTTCTGTAACCGCCTACGAGCAGTACTTC | CASSISVTAYEQYF
TRBJ1-6 | TRBV5-4 | . | once | TGTGCCAGCAGCCCCGGATTTGGGACGGCTAATTCACCCCTCCACTTT | CASSPGFGTANSPLHF
TRBJ2-7 | TRBV20-1 | . | . | TGCAGTGCTAGGAACCCTTACGAGCAGTACTTC | CSARNPYEQYF
TRBJ1-5 | TRBV20-1 | TRBD1 | few | TGCAGTGCTAGGGCCGGGACAGGGTTTGGCAATCAGCCCCAGCATTTT | CSARAGTGFGNQPQHF
TRBJ1-2 | TRBV5-1 | . | . | TGCGCCAGCAGCCCTGGTCTGTCTTCTGATAACTATGGCTACACCTTC | CASSPGLSSDNYGYTF
TRBJ2-7 | TRBV6-5 | . | . | TGTGCCAGCAGTTTTTCAGGGGTTGCCTCCTACGAGCAGTACTTC | CASSFSGVASYEQYF
TRBJ1-1 | TRBV3-1 | . | few | TGTGCCAGCAGCCAAGCGGGGTTGACTGAAGCTTTCTTT | CASSQAGLTEAFF
TRBJ1-1 | TRBV12-3/TRBV12-4 | TRBD1 | many | TGTGCCAGCAGTTCCCGACAGGGGGCGAATACTGAAGCTTTCTTT | CASSSRQGANTEAFF
TRBJ1-5 | TRBV3-1 | TRBD1 | . | TGTGCCAGCAGCCTACAGGGGGGTTGGGAGCCCCAGCATTTT | CASSLQGGWEPQHF
TRBJ1-1 | TRBV6-2/TRBV6-3 | . | few | TGTGCCAGCAGTTACTCGGCGCCGGTCATGAACACTGAAGCTTTCTTT | CASSYSAPVMNTEAFF
TRBJ2-2 | TRBV6-1 | TRBD2 | few | TGTGCCAGCGGGAGGGACCCGAACACCGGGGAGCTGTTTTTT | CASGRDPNTGELFF
TRBJ1-2 | TRBV12-3/TRBV12-4 | . | many | TGTGCCAGCAGCAACAGGGAAGGAGGCTACACCTTC | CASSNREGGYTF
TRBJ2-2 | TRBV20-1 | . | . | TGCAGTGCTACTCCACCAGGGCAGGGATGGACCGGGGAGCTGTTTTTT | CSATPPGQGWTGELFF
TRBJ1-2 | TRBV28 | . | many | TGTGCCAGCAGTTTATATCAGGCAAACTATGGCTACACCTTC | CASSLYQANYGYTF
TRBJ1-2 | TRBV25-1 | . | few | TGTGCCAGCAGTGAATATGGGCAGGGATTCTATGGCTACACCTTC | CASSEYGQGFYGYTF
TRBJ1-1 | TRBV2 | . | many | TGTGCCAGCAGTGAATGGTACAGCGGGAACACTGAAGCTTTCTTT | CASSEWYSGNTEAFF
TRBJ1-1 | TRBV2 | . | many | TGTGCCAGCATGGTGGACAGGAACACTGAAGCTTTCTTT | CASMVDRNTEAFF
TRBJ1-1 | TRBV28 | TRBD1 | many | TGTGCCAGCAGCCTACAGGGGGTTGGTCCTGAAGCTTTCTTT | CASSLQGVGPEAFF
TRBJ1-1 | TRBV20-1 | . | few | TGCAGTGCTAGAGATCAAGGCAGGACCAACACTGAAGCTTTCTTT | CSARDQGRTNTEAFF
TRBJ2-7 | TRBV20-1 | . | few | TGCAGTGCTAGCCCAGGACCCTACTACGAGCAGTACTTC | CSASPGPYYEQYF
TRBJ1-2 | TRBV20-1 | . | . | TGCAGTGCCCTCCTACCCCACTATGGCTACACCTTC | CSALLPHYGYTF
TRBJ2-5 | TRBV6-1 | TRBD1 | . | TGTGCCAGCAGTGATGACAGGGGGAGGGAGACCCAGTACTTC | CASSDDRGRETQYF
TRBJ2-5 | TRBV20-1 | TRBD2 | many | TGCAGTGCTAGAGACCCCTGGCTAGCGGGAGGTGCAGAGACCCAGTACTTC | CSARDPWLAGGAETQYF
TRBJ1-5 | TRBV20-1 | TRBD1 | few | TGCAGTGCTTTGGAGGGGGCTGGCAATCAGCCCCAGCATTTT | CSALEGAGNQPQHF
TRBJ1-5 | TRBV19 | . | . | TGTGCCAGTAGTATTGACCCTGATCAGCCCCAGCATTTT | CASSIDPDQPQHF
TRBJ2-7 | TRBV4-1 | . | . | TGCGCCAGCAGCGCCAATCTGGGGTACTACGAGCAGTACTTC | CASSANLGYYEQYF
TRBJ2-1 | TRBV5-1 | TRBD2 | . | TGCGCCAGCAGCACTCCTAGCGGGGGGTACAATGAGCAGTTCTTC | CASSTPSGGYNEQFF